This is a list of T cell receptor beta chains from one sample in a study of control samples from healthy donors and cancer patients. TCRdb's copy holds only in-frame clones and misses some; the assay was immunoSEQ multiplex PCR. This table holds 120,000 or so clones, over 75% found once. Sequencing was carried out using blood. All receptors derive from a man aged 18 to 29 in good health. The CDR3 runs from the conserved cysteine through the conserved F or W. Fields, in order: D gene, clone size, V gene, J gene, CDR3 protein, CDR3 DNA. D genes are given only for firm matches. The size entry is marked missing in some rows and otherwise reads once, few, many or a size class.

.	once	TRBV18	TRBJ2-1	CASSVAISYNEQFF	TGTGCCAGCTCAGTGGCTATTTCCTACAATGAGCAGTTCTTC
.	.	TRBV3-1/TRBV3-2	TRBJ1-6	CASSQDYGRNNSPLHF	TGTGCCAGCAGCCAAGATTATGGGAGGAATAATTCACCCCTCCACTTT
TRBD2	.	TRBV11-2	TRBJ2-3	CASSSNTGLAGGADTQYF	TGTGCCAGCAGCTCGAATACGGGACTAGCGGGAGGTGCAGATACGCAGTATTTT
TRBD2	.	TRBV6-2/TRBV6-3	TRBJ2-7	CASSYSERGGPYEQYF	TGTGCCAGCAGTTACTCCGAGCGGGGGGGCCCCTACGAGCAGTACTTC
TRBD2	.	TRBV24-1	TRBJ2-1	CATSDTGGPVYEQFF	TGTGCCACCAGTGACACGGGAGGGCCGGTCTATGAGCAGTTCTTC
.	.	TRBV29-1	TRBJ2-3	CSVDLAGTDTQYF	TGCAGCGTTGACCTAGCCGGCACAGATACGCAGTATTTT
.	.	TRBV10-2	TRBJ1-4	CASSETLHEKLFF	TGCGCCAGCAGTGAAACACTCCACGAAAAACTGTTTTTT
.	.	TRBV18	TRBJ2-7	CASSPDRADEQYF	TGTGCCAGCTCACCAGACAGAGCGGACGAGCAGTACTTC
TRBD2	.	TRBV5-1	TRBJ2-1	CASSLEGLAANEQFF	TGCGCCAGCAGCTTGGAGGGACTAGCGGCTAATGAGCAGTTCTTC
.	.	TRBV2	TRBJ2-3	CASRGLGSRYTDTQYF	TGTGCCAGCAGGGGATTGGGCAGCAGATACACAGATACGCAGTATTTT
.	once	TRBV28	TRBJ2-4	CASSLTAEDIQYF	TGTGCCAGCAGTTTGACGGCGGAAGACATTCAGTACTTC
.	.	TRBV5-1	TRBJ2-5	CASSVGAGTPYQETQYF	TGCGCCAGCAGCGTCGGAGCCGGGACTCCGTACCAAGAGACCCAGTACTTC
.	.	TRBV9	TRBJ2-3	CASSDRTGAGTDTQYF	TGTGCCAGCAGCGATCGGACGGGTGCCGGCACAGATACGCAGTATTTT
TRBD1	once	TRBV11-2	TRBJ1-1	CASSFGTGSEAFF	TGTGCCAGCAGCTTTGGGACAGGGTCTGAAGCTTTCTTT
TRBD1	.	TRBV10-1	TRBJ1-2	CASSEAHSTGQGTRSYGYTF	TGCGCCAGCAGTGAGGCCCACTCCACGGGACAGGGGACCCGCTCCTATGGCTACACCTTC
.	.	TRBV29-1	TRBJ2-3	CSVLSGSGTDTQYF	TGCAGCGTATTGAGCGGAAGCGGCACAGATACGCAGTATTTT
.	.	TRBV6-5	TRBJ2-1	CAARDPNGRSNEQFF	TGTGCCGCCCGGGACCCTAACGGTCGAAGCAATGAGCAGTTCTTC
.	.	TRBV5-1	TRBJ1-2	CASSADSYGYTF	TGCGCCAGCAGCGCAGACAGCTATGGCTACACCTTC
.	.	TRBV3-1/TRBV3-2	TRBJ2-3	CASSQTPFRPITDTQYF	TGTGCCAGCAGCCAAACCCCATTTCGGCCCATCACAGATACGCAGTATTTT
TRBD2	.	TRBV5-1	TRBJ2-7	CASSTGTTYEQYF	TGCGCCAGCAGCACCGGGACTACCTACGAGCAGTACTTC
.	.	TRBV11-2	TRBJ1-5	CASSLGRQESQPQHF	TGTGCCAGCAGCTTAGGTCGACAGGAAAGTCAGCCCCAGCATTTT
.	.	TRBV27	TRBJ1-2	CASSFSGQALGYTF	TGTGCCAGCAGTTTTTCTGGTCAGGCACTGGGCTACACCTTC
TRBD1	once	TRBV7-9	TRBJ2-2	CASSILGTVATGELFF	TGTGCCAGCAGCATACTCGGGACAGTGGCCACCGGGGAGCTGTTTTTT
TRBD2	few	TRBV19	TRBJ2-2	CASSIGLAANTGELFF	TGTGCCAGTAGTATTGGGCTAGCGGCCAACACCGGGGAGCTGTTTTTT
TRBD2	.	TRBV10-1	TRBJ2-3	CASSEAGVGADTQYF	TGCGCCAGCAGTGAAGCGGGAGTTGGCGCAGATACGCAGTATTTT
TRBD2	.	TRBV9	TRBJ2-5	CASSVGTSGRDYQETQYF	TGTGCCAGCAGCGTTGGGACTAGCGGGAGAGATTACCAAGAGACCCAGTACTTC
.	few	TRBV28	TRBJ2-2	CASSSPGPSNTGELFF	TGTGCCAGCAGTTCCCCGGGACCTTCTAACACCGGGGAGCTGTTTTTT
.	once	TRBV7-2	TRBJ1-5	CASSLGVSNQPQHF	TGTGCCAGCAGCTTAGGTGTAAGCAATCAGCCCCAGCATTTT
TRBD1	.	TRBV11-2	TRBJ1-4	CASSVGTGYNEKLFF	TGTGCCAGCAGCGTAGGGACAGGGTATAATGAAAAACTGTTTTTT
.	.	TRBV3-1/TRBV3-2	TRBJ2-5	CASSQVTANKETQYF	TGTGCCAGCAGCCAAGTCACAGCGAATAAAGAGACCCAGTACTTC
.	.	TRBV12-3/TRBV12-4	TRBJ2-3	CASSHRDTQYF	TGTGCCAGCAGTCACAGGGATACGCAGTATTTT
TRBD1	.	TRBV19	TRBJ1-2	CASSMTGGAPNYGYTF	TGTGCCAGTAGTATGACAGGGGGCGCCCCTAACTATGGCTACACCTTC
.	.	TRBV19	TRBJ1-4	CASSEIGTNEKLFF	TGTGCCAGTAGTGAAATAGGAACCAATGAAAAACTGTTTTTT
.	.	TRBV5-1	TRBJ1-4	CASSRTLAEKLFF	TGCGCCAGCAGCAGGACTCTCGCTGAAAAACTGTTTTTT
.	.	TRBV9	TRBJ2-3	CASSVAGASSDTQYF	TGTGCCAGCAGCGTAGCTGGGGCCTCCTCCGATACGCAGTATTTT
.	.	TRBV5-4	TRBJ1-6	CASSLGGLTGGALHF	TGTGCCAGCAGCTTGGGAGGGTTGACGGGAGGGGCCCTCCACTTT
TRBD2	.	TRBV6-6	TRBJ2-1	CASRPGLAGVYEQFF	TGTGCCAGCAGGCCGGGACTAGCGGGAGTCTATGAGCAGTTCTTC